A selection of T cell receptor beta chains follows, all from one sample in a study of blood T cell repertoires in COVID-19. Method: immunoSEQ multiplex PCR; TCRdb's copy keeps in-frame clones and lacks some. The sample shows 200,000 to 250,000 clones, about 83% of them seen only once. The material sequenced was peripheral blood. These receptors were collected from a woman in her twenties or thirties with COVID-19, enrolled during active disease. Both conserved end residues are part of each CDR3. The D gene is left open where the match is weak. Expanded clones get a size class; other rows say once, few or many, or leave the size out.

v_call,clone_size,d_call,j_call,cdr3_aa,cdr3_nt
TRBV5-1,NA,TRBD2,TRBJ2-7,CASSLGTSGSYSYEQYF,TGCGCCAGCAGCTTGGGGACTAGCGGGTCGTACTCCTACGAGCAGTACTTC
TRBV30,NA,NA,TRBJ1-3,CAWSGQPRSGNTIYF,TGTGCCTGGAGTGGACAGCCACGCTCTGGAAACACCATATATTTT
TRBV6-5,NA,TRBD2,TRBJ2-5,CASKYAGAETQYF,TGTGCCAGCAAGTATGCGGGAGCAGAGACCCAGTACTTC
TRBV5-6,NA,NA,TRBJ2-3,CASSLGFGPGSGTDTQYF,TGTGCCAGCAGCTTGGGGTTTGGTCCAGGGTCGGGCACAGATACGCAGTATTTT
TRBV6-5,NA,NA,TRBJ2-1,CASSLTRRHEQFF,TGTGCCAGCAGCTTGACTAGGAGGCATGAGCAGTTCTTC
TRBV5-4,NA,NA,TRBJ2-7,CASSSAPSYEQYF,TGTGCCAGCAGCTCTGCGCCCTCCTACGAGCAGTACTTC
TRBV2,NA,NA,TRBJ2-3,CASSPGLSTDTQYF,TGTGCCAGCAGCCCGGGACTTAGCACAGATACGCAGTATTTT
TRBV5-1,once,NA,TRBJ1-1,CASSPQGFSWSNTEAFF,TGCGCCAGCAGCCCACAGGGATTCAGTTGGAGTAACACTGAAGCTTTCTTT
TRBV27,NA,TRBD1,TRBJ1-1,CASGSNVGQGWTEAFF,TGTGCCAGCGGGTCGAATGTGGGACAGGGGTGGACTGAAGCTTTCTTT
TRBV27,NA,TRBD1,TRBJ1-5,CASSPGQGVISQPQHF,TGTGCCAGCAGCCCTGGACAGGGAGTAATCTCTCAGCCCCAGCATTTT
TRBV7-3,NA,NA,TRBJ1-1,CASSSGIGGEAFF,TGTGCCAGCAGCTCCGGGATTGGTGGTGAAGCTTTCTTT
TRBV5-1,NA,NA,TRBJ2-5,CASSPEPVGAQYF,TGCGCCAGCAGCCCCGAACCAGTAGGGGCCCAGTACTTC
TRBV5-1,NA,TRBD1,TRBJ1-5,CASSLGTGDQPQHF,TGCGCCAGCAGCTTGGGTACAGGGGATCAGCCCCAGCATTTT
TRBV9,NA,NA,TRBJ2-5,CASSVASGETQYF,TGTGCCAGCAGCGTAGCGTCGGGTGAGACCCAGTACTTC
TRBV4-1,NA,NA,TRBJ2-5,CASSQQQVLQETQYF,TGCGCCAGCAGCCAACAACAGGTCCTCCAAGAGACCCAGTACTTC
TRBV27,NA,TRBD2,TRBJ2-1,CASRLAGGSNEQFF,TGTGCCAGCAGGCTAGCGGGAGGAAGCAATGAGCAGTTCTTC
TRBV7-9,NA,TRBD1,TRBJ2-3,CASSRQTGAGTDTQYF,TGTGCCAGCAGCCGACAGACAGGGGCGGGCACAGATACGCAGTATTTT
TRBV2,NA,TRBD1,TRBJ2-1,CASSGQGVYNEQFF,TGTGCCAGCAGTGGACAGGGGGTCTACAATGAGCAGTTCTTC
TRBV25-1,NA,NA,TRBJ1-1,CASSDEVGDTEAFF,TGTGCCAGCAGTGATGAAGTAGGGGACACTGAAGCTTTCTTT
TRBV25-1,NA,TRBD1,TRBJ1-2,CASSEWVGGDYGYTF,TGTGCCAGCAGTGAATGGGTAGGGGGCGACTATGGCTACACCTTC
TRBV27,NA,NA,TRBJ1-1,CASSEIAPGLGPWTEAFF,TGTGCCAGCAGTGAAATCGCCCCAGGGTTAGGTCCGTGGACTGAAGCTTTCTTT
TRBV2,NA,NA,TRBJ2-7,CASSDEASTYEQYF,TGTGCCAGCAGTGATGAGGCATCAACCTACGAGCAGTACTTC
TRBV7-2,NA,TRBD2,TRBJ2-1,CASSFEGTSVGEQFF,TGTGCCAGCAGCTTCGAAGGGACTAGCGTCGGTGAGCAGTTCTTC
TRBV12-1,once,NA,TRBJ1-2,CASSPDSSRLYGYTF,TGTGCCAGCAGCCCAGACAGTTCCCGTCTCTATGGCTACACCTTC
TRBV6-2/TRBV6-3,NA,TRBD2,TRBJ2-1,CASSYSGLAGGGEQFF,TGTGCCAGCAGTTACTCGGGGCTAGCGGGAGGGGGGGAGCAGTTCTTC
TRBV30,NA,NA,TRBJ1-1,CAWSGMGYTEAFF,TGTGCCTGGAGCGGGATGGGGTACACTGAAGCTTTCTTT
TRBV9,NA,TRBD2,TRBJ2-1,CASSVGLAGGPNEQFF,TGTGCCAGCAGCGTAGGGCTAGCGGGAGGGCCAAATGAGCAGTTCTTC
TRBV27,NA,TRBD2,TRBJ2-3,CASRWGTSGRSTDTQYF,TGTGCCAGCCGTTGGGGGACTAGCGGGAGGAGCACAGATACGCAGTATTTT
TRBV7-2,NA,NA,TRBJ1-6,CASSLGSRNSPLHF,TGTGCCAGCAGCTTAGGCAGCAGGAATTCACCCCTCCACTTT
TRBV10-3,NA,NA,TRBJ2-7,CAISEDFYEQYF,TGTGCCATCAGTGAGGACTTCTACGAGCAGTACTTC
TRBV29-1,NA,TRBD1,TRBJ2-7,CSVERQGVGEQYF,TGCAGCGTTGAAAGGCAGGGGGTGGGCGAGCAGTACTTC
TRBV13,NA,TRBD2,TRBJ2-7,CASSPTLGLALSYEQYF,TGTGCCAGCAGCCCAACGTTGGGACTAGCCCTCTCCTACGAGCAGTACTTC
TRBV6-1,NA,NA,TRBJ1-5,CASSETSGTGQPQHF,TGTGCCAGCAGTGAAACGTCAGGGACTGGCCAGCCCCAGCATTTT
TRBV7-2,NA,TRBD2,TRBJ2-1,CASSPGLAGYNEQFF,TGTGCCAGCAGTCCCGGACTAGCGGGGTACAATGAGCAGTTCTTC
TRBV4-2,NA,TRBD1,TRBJ1-2,CASSPNRDRGRNYGYTF,TGTGCCAGCAGCCCCAACCGGGACAGGGGGCGAAACTATGGCTACACCTTC
TRBV19,once,TRBD1,TRBJ1-1,CASSTQGARRTEAFF,TGTGCCAGTAGTACACAGGGGGCGAGAAGAACTGAAGCTTTCTTT
TRBV2,NA,NA,TRBJ2-5,CASSTFTASPQETQYF,TGTGCCAGCAGTACCTTTACGGCTAGCCCCCAAGAGACCCAGTACTTC
TRBV6-2/TRBV6-3,NA,NA,TRBJ2-1,CASSYGSWDLSEFF,TGTGCCAGCAGTTATGGGTCCTGGGACTTAAGTGAGTTCTTC
TRBV2,few,NA,TRBJ2-5,CASKLGETQYF,TGTGCCAGTAAGCTCGGTGAGACCCAGTACTTC
TRBV9,NA,NA,TRBJ2-2,CASSVGAAGTGELFF,TGTGCCAGCAGCGTAGGAGCCGCCGGCACCGGGGAGCTGTTTTTT
TRBV14,NA,NA,TRBJ2-3,CASSQYYSTDTQYF,TGTGCCAGCAGCCAATACTATAGCACAGATACGCAGTATTTT